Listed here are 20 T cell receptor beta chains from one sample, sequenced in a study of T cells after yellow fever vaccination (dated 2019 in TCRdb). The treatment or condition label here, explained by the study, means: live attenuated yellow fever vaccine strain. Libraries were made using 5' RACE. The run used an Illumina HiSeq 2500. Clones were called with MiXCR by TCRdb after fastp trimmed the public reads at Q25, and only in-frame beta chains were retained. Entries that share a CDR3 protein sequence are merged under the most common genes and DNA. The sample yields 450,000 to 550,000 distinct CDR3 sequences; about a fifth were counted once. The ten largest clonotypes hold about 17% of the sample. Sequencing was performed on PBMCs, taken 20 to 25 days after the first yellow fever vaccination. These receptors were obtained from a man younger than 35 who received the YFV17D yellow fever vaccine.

The CDR3: CASSSRGRLAEKLFF. The CDR3 DNA is TGCGCCAGCAGCTCCCGGGGGCGCCTTGCAGAAAAACTGTTTTTT. The chain is built from TRBV5-1 and TRBJ1-4, with TRBD1 as a possible D gene (6 bases). There are 15 residues in the CDR3. Germline CDR1 is SGHRS and CDR2 is YFSETQ. Trimming stripped 3 bases from V and 8 bases from J, with 17 bases between.

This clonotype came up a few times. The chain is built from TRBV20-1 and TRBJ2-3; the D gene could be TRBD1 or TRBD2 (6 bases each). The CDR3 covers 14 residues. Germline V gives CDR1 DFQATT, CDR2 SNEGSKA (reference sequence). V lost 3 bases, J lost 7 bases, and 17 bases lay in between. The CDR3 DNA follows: TGCAGTGCTAGCGGGGGCGGTCGCACGAATACGCAGTATTTT. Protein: CSASGGGRTNTQYF.

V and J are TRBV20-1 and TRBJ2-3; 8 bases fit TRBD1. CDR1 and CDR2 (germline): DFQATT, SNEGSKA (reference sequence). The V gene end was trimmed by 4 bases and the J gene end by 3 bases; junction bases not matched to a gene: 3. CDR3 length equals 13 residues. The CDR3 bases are TGCAGTGCTACAGGGGGCGGGACAGATACGCAGTATTTT. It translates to CSATGGGTDTQYF.

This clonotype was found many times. The CDR3, as DNA: TGTGCCAGCAGCTTAGGTCTGGCTAACTATGGCTACACCTTC. Translation gives CASSLGLANYGYTF. This rearrangement joins TRBV11-2 to TRBJ1-2; no firm D call. This CDR3 has 14 amino acids. V was clipped by 1 base and J by 0 bases, with 6 bases between them. Germline loops: CDR1 SGHAT, CDR2 FQNNGV.

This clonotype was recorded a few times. This CDR3 reads CASSLQVGQNYEQYV. The CDR3 DNA reads TGTGCCAGCAGCTTACAGGTGGGACAGAACTACGAGCAGTACGTC. The rearrangement uses TRBV7-2 and TRBJ2-7; 7 bases map to TRBD1. J was trimmed by 3 bases and V by 2 bases; bases with no gene match: 7. The CDR3 has 15 residues. The germline V gene encodes CDR1 SGHTA and CDR2 FQGNSA.

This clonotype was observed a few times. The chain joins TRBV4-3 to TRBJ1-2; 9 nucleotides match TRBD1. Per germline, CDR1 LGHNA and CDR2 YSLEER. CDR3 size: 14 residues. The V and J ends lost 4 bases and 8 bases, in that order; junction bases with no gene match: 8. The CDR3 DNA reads TGCGCCAGCAGCCCGAGATCCGGGACAGGGGGCTACACCTTC. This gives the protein CASSPRSGTGGYTF.

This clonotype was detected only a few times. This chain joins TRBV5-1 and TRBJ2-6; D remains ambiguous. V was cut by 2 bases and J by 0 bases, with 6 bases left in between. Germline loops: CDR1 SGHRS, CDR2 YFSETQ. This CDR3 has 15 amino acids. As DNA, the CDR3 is TGCGCCAGCAGCTTTATGGGCTCTGGGGCCAACGTCCTGACTTTC. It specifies CASSFMGSGANVLTF.

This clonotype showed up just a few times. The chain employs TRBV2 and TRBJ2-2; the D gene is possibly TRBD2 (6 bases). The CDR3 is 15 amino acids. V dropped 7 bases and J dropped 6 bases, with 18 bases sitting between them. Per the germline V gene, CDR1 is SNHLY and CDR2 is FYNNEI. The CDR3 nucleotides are TGTGCCAGCAATCCCAATCGGGGGTATGCCGGGGAGCTGTTTTTT. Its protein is CASNPNRGYAGELFF. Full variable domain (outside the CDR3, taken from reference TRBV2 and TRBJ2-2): EPEVTQTPSHQVTQMGQEVILRCVPISNHLYFYWYRQILGQKVEFLVSFYNNEISEKSEIFDDQFSVERPDGSNFTLKIRSTKLEDSAMYFCASNPNRGYAGELFFGEGSRLTVL.

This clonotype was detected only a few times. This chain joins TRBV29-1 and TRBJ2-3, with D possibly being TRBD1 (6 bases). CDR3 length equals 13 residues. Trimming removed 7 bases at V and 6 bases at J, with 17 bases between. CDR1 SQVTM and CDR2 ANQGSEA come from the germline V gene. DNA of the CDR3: TGCAGCGCAAACCACAGGGTATCGGATACGCAGTATTTT. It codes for CSANHRVSDTQYF.

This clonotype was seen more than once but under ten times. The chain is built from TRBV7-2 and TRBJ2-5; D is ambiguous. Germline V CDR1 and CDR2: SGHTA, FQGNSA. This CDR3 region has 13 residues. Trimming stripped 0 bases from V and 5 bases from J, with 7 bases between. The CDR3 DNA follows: TGTGCCAGCAGCTTAGCGGTTAGGGAGACCCAGTACTTC. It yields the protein CASSLAVRETQYF.

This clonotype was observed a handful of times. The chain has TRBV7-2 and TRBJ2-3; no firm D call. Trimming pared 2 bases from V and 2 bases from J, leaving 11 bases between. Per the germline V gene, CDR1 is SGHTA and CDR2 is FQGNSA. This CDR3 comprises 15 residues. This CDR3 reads CASSLTIWDTDTQYF. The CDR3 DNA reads TGTGCCAGCAGCTTAACTATCTGGGACACAGATACGCAGTATTTT.

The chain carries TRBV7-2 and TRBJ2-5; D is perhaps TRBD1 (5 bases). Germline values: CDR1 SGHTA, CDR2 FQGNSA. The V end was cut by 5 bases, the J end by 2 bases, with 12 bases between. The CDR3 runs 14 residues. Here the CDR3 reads CASSLQVPQETQYF. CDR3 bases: TGTGCCAGCAGCCTACAGGTCCCGCAAGAGACCCAGTACTTC.

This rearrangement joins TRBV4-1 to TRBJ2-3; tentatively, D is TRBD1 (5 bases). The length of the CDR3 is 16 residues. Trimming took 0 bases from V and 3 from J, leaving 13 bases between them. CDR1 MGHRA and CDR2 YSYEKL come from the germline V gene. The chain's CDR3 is CASSQDGQGWTDTQYF. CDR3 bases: TGCGCCAGCAGCCAAGATGGGCAGGGCTGGACAGATACGCAGTATTTT.

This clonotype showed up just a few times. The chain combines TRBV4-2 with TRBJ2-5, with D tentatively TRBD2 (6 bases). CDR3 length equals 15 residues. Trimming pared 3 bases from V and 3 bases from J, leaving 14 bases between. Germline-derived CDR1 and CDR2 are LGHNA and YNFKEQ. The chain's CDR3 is CASSQTRGSEETQYF. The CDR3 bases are TGTGCCAGCAGCCAGACACGGGGGTCGGAAGAGACCCAGTACTTC.

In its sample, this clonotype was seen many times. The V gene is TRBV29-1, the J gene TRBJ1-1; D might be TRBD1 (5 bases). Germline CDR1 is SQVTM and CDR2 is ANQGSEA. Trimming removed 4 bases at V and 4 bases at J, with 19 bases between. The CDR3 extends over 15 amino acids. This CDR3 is CSVATLSGSGTEAFF. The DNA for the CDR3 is TGCAGCGTTGCAACCTTGTCAGGGTCGGGCACTGAAGCTTTCTTT.

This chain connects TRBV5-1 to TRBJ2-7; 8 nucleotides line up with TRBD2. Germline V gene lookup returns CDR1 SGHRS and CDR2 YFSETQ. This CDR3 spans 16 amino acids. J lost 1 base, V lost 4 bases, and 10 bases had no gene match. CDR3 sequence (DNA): TGCGCCAGCAGCCGAGGAACGGGGGGGGTATCCTACGAGCAGTACTTC. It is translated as CASSRGTGGVSYEQYF.

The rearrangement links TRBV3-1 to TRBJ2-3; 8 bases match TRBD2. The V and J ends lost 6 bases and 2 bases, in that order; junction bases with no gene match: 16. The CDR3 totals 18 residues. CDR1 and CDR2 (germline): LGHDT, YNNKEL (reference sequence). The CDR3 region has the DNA TGTGCCAGCAGTGCGGGGGGCCGAACTTCTCGTCTCACAGATACGCAGTATTTT. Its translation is CASSAGGRTSRLTDTQYF.

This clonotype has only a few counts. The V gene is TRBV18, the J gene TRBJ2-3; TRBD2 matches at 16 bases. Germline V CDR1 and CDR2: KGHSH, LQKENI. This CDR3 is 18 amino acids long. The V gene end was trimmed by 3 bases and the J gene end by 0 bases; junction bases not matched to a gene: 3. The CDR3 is CASSPGLAGGPSTDTQYF. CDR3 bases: TGTGCCAGCTCACCGGGACTAGCGGGGGGGCCTAGCACAGATACGCAGTATTTT.

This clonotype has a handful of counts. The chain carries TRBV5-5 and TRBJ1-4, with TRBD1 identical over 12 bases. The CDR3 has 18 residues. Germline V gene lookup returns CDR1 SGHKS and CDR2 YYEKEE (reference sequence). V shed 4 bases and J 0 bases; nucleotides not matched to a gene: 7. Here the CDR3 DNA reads TGTGCCAGCAGCACGGGGACAGGGGGCCTTGCAACTAATGAAAAACTGTTTTTT. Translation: CASSTGTGGLATNEKLFF.

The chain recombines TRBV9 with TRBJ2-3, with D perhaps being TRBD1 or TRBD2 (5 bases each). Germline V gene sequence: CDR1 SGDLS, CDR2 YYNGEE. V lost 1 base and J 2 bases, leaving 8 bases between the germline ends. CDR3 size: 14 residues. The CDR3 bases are TGTGCCAGCAGCGTACGGGGACCCACAGATACGCAGTATTTT. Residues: CASSVRGPTDTQYF.